These 30 T cell receptor beta chains originate from one sample sequenced in a study of OX40 agonist ivuxolimab in advanced cancers. The protocol was immunoSEQ multiplex PCR, while the TCRdb copy is restricted to in-frame clones and leaves out a portion. The top ten hold approximately 3% of the sample, which has fewer than 75,000 clones, roughly 89% seen once. The sample consisted of CD4+ or CD8+ T cells sorted from blood, taken in a trial of the OX40 agonist ivuxolimab. Receptors were obtained from an adult with an advanced solid tumor such as melanoma, head and neck, liver or kidney cancer.

This rearrangement joins TRBV19 to TRBJ1-1, with 8 bases lining up with TRBD1. Per germline, CDR1 LNHDA and CDR2 SQIVND (reference sequence). The CDR3 totals 13 residues. V lost 5 bases to trimming and J lost 7 bases; unmatched junction nucleotides: 6. The CDR3 region is CASSHGQGLEAFF. The CDR3 nucleotides are TGTGCCAGTAGTCACGGACAGGGACTTGAAGCTTTCTTT.

This chain connects TRBV10-3 to TRBJ2-7; D is possibly TRBD2 (5 bases). CDR3 length: 14 residues. Germline loops: CDR1 ENHRY, CDR2 SYGVKD. V lost 0 bases, J lost 4 bases, and 10 bases lay in between. In DNA, the CDR3 is TGTGCCATCAGTGAGTCCGGGGAGAGATACGAGCAGTACTTC. Translated, it gives CAISESGERYEQYF.

The J gene is TRBJ2-2, the V gene TRBV5-4; the match to TRBD2 covers 14 bases. This CDR3 contains 17 residues. Per germline, CDR1 SGHNT and CDR2 YYREEE (reference sequence). The V and J ends lost 4 bases and 7 bases, in that order; junction bases with no gene match: 9. The CDR3: CASSIGTSGGTIGELFF. In DNA form, the CDR3 reads TGTGCCAGCAGCATCGGGACTAGCGGGGGTACGATCGGGGAGCTGTTTTTT.

This clone was seen a handful of times. Additional DNA sequences in this sample encode the identical CDR3. The chain combines TRBV18 with TRBJ2-3; D may be TRBD1 (6 bases). This CDR3 contains 12 residues. Looked up from germline, CDR1 is KGHSH and CDR2 is LQKENI. V shed 6 bases and J shed 4 bases, with 8 bases lying between them. As DNA, the CDR3 is TGTGCCAGCTCGGCAGGGGCAGATACGCAGTATTTT. Its protein product is CASSAGADTQYF.

The gene calls are TRBV10-3 and TRBJ2-2, with a tentative D call TRBD1 (6 bases). Trimming removed 6 bases at V and 2 bases at J, with 13 bases between. CDR1 ENHRY and CDR2 SYGVKD come from the germline V gene. This CDR3 comprises 15 residues. CDR3 loop: CAIRGVQGNTGELFF. CDR3 sequence (DNA): TGTGCCATCAGGGGGGTACAGGGCAACACCGGGGAGCTGTTTTTT.

The chain carries TRBV28 and TRBJ1-2, with unresolved D. The V and J ends lost 6 bases and 5 bases respectively, with 10 bases between them. Germline assignment: CDR1 MDHEN and CDR2 SYDVKM. The CDR3 covers 12 residues. The CDR3 region is CASSHPYYGYTF. The CDR3 DNA reads as TGTGCCAGCAGCCACCCCTATTATGGCTACACCTTC.

V is TRBV5-6 and J is TRBJ2-7; 12 bases align to TRBD2. The CDR3 spans 15 residues. Germline V lookup: CDR1 SGHDT, CDR2 YYEEEE. Unmatched junction bases numbered 6, after V lost 4 bases and J lost 4 bases. The DNA of the CDR3 is TGTGCCAGCAGCCAGCTAGCGGGAGGGCCGTACGAGCAGTACTTC. It encodes CASSQLAGGPYEQYF.

The V and J genes are TRBV10-3 and TRBJ2-1, with TRBD2 identical over 13 bases. With 10 bases clipped from V and 6 bases from J, the junction kept 3 bases outside the gene matches. Looked up from germline, CDR1 is ENHRY and CDR2 is SYGVKD. CDR3 size: 13 residues. CDR3 sequence: CATGLAGVNEQFF. DNA of the CDR3: TGTGCCACTGGACTAGCGGGAGTCAATGAGCAGTTCTTC.

The rearrangement joins TRBV7-9 to TRBJ1-1; D gene unclear. The V gene lost 3 bases and the J gene lost 6 bases, with 2 bases spanning the gap. CDR1 SEHNR and CDR2 FQNEAQ come from the germline V gene (reference sequence). The CDR3 covers 10 residues. For the CDR3, the DNA is TGTGCCAGCAGCTTTTCTGAAGCTTTCTTT. It codes for CASSFSEAFF.

This chain connects TRBV7-3 to TRBJ2-1; TRBD2 matches 13 bases. V was pared by 5 bases and J by 5 bases, with 6 bases of the junction left unmatched. This CDR3 comprises 16 residues. Germline V gives CDR1 SGHTA, CDR2 FQGTGA. The CDR3 DNA sequence: TGTGCCAGCAGCACAACCGGGACTAGCGGGGACAATGAGCAGTTCTTC. Amino acids: CASSTTGTSGDNEQFF.

The chain carries TRBV6-5 and TRBJ1-1, with 8 bases aligning to TRBD1. The CDR3 has 15 residues. V trimming: 5 bases; J trimming: 4 bases; junction bases outside the gene matches: 9. Germline CDR1 reads MNHEY; CDR2 reads SVGAGI. The CDR3 is CASSPDWTGFTEAFF. For the CDR3, the DNA is TGTGCCAGCAGTCCCGATTGGACAGGGTTCACTGAAGCTTTCTTT.

The chain joins TRBV7-9 to TRBJ1-1; tentatively, D is TRBD1 (6 bases). The length of the CDR3 is 14 residues. Trimming removed 4 bases at V and 3 bases at J, with 12 bases between. Germline V gives CDR1 SEHNR, CDR2 FQNEAQ (reference sequence). This CDR3 reads CASSSYRGHTEAFF. CDR3 in DNA: TGTGCCAGCAGCTCTTACCGGGGGCACACTGAAGCTTTCTTT.

V gene TRBV5-1 combines with J gene TRBJ1-1; D not resolved. The CDR3 covers 15 residues. The V end lost 0 bases, the J end lost 0 bases, and 9 bases lay between the germline ends. Germline V gives CDR1 SGHRS, CDR2 YFSETQ. CDR3 nucleotide sequence: TGCGCCAGCAGCTTGGGACGGAGCATGAACACTGAAGCTTTCTTT. Protein: CASSLGRSMNTEAFF.

This rearrangement joins TRBV27 to TRBJ2-5, with D uncertain. CDR1 is MNHEY and CDR2 is SMNVEV in the germline V gene (reference sequence). Trimming stripped 3 bases from V and 2 bases from J, with 7 bases between. This CDR3 region has 13 residues. CDR3 sequence: CASSLTRQETQYF. DNA for the CDR3: TGTGCCAGCAGTTTGACGCGGCAAGAGACCCAGTACTTC.

A remark on this clone: At one of its ends the junction is not consistent with the germline gene, which may arise from a read error. This sequence joins TRBV6-1 and TRBJ2-7; D possibly corresponds to TRBD2 (5 bases). The CDR3 sequence is 14 residues long. Germline CDR1 and CDR2: MNHNS and SASEGT. The CDR3 bases are TGTGCCAGCAGTGAAAGGTCTAGCTCCTTCGAGCAGTACTTC. It encodes CASSERSSSFEQYF.

This rearrangement joins TRBV7-8 to TRBJ1-2, with a weak D call TRBD1 (5 bases). V lost 5 bases and J 4 bases, leaving 17 bases between the germline ends. Germline-derived CDR1 and CDR2 are SGHVS and FQNEAQ. This CDR3 is built from 15 residues. The CDR3 DNA reads TGTGCCAGCAGCCCAAACAGGCGTCCTATCTATGGCTACACCTTC. Its protein is CASSPNRRPIYGYTF.

The chain is built from TRBV6-1 and TRBJ2-3; tentatively, D is TRBD1 (7 bases). This CDR3 contains 12 residues. Looked up from germline, CDR1 is MNHNS and CDR2 is SASEGT. V was pared by 4 bases and J by 8 bases, with 10 bases between. The CDR3 nucleotides read TGTGCCAGCAGTGCCCAGGGGGGTACGCAGTATTTT. Its protein is CASSAQGGTQYF.

The rearrangement uses TRBV19 and TRBJ2-2; possibly TRBD1 or TRBD2 for D (7 bases each). Germline lookup yields CDR1 LNHDA and CDR2 SQIVND (reference sequence). CDR3 length equals 16 residues. V lost 3 bases to trimming and J lost 4 bases, with 15 bases between them. The CDR3 region has the DNA TGTGCCAGTAGTATGACAGGGAGGGGAGGCACCGGGGAGCTGTTTTTT. Its protein product is CASSMTGRGGTGELFF. Using reference TRBV19 and TRBJ2-2 for the parts outside the CDR3, the full variable domain is DGGITQSPKYLFRKEGQNVTLSCEQNLNHDAMYWYRQDPGQGLRLIYYSQIVNDFQKGDIAEGYSVSREKKESFPLTVTSAQKNPTAFYLCASSMTGRGGTGELFFGEGSRLTVL.

The chain links TRBV29-1 to TRBJ1-5; D might be TRBD1 (5 bases). Trimming shortened V by 3 bases and J by 1 base, and 7 bases separated the two germline ends. The germline gives CDR1 SQVTM, CDR2 ANQGSEA. The CDR3 extends over 13 amino acids. In nucleotides, the CDR3 is TGCAGCGTTGACCAGGGAAGCAATCAGCCCCAGCATTTT. This sequence encodes CSVDQGSNQPQHF.

The chain recombines TRBV20-1 with TRBJ1-3; the D is unclear. The CDR3 has 11 residues. Germline V gene data show CDR1 as DFQATT and CDR2 as SNEGSKA (reference sequence). V shed 5 bases and J shed 4 bases, with 6 bases lying between them. The CDR3, as DNA: TGCAGTGCTGAAAGGGGAAACACCATATATTTT. It specifies CSAERGNTIYF.

The chain links TRBV10-3 to TRBJ2-5; 8 bases line up with TRBD2. Germline-derived CDR1 and CDR2 are ENHRY and SYGVKD. V gave up 6 bases and J gave up 4 bases; unmatched junction bases: 4. The CDR3 consists of 13 residues. CDR3 bases: TGTGCCATCAGCCCCGGGACTAGAGAGACCCAGTACTTC. Protein product: CAISPGTRETQYF.

The J gene is TRBJ1-2, the V gene TRBV18, with TRBD1 matching over 11 bases. The CDR3 has 12 amino acids. Germline V lookup: CDR1 KGHSH, CDR2 LQKENI. V lost 5 bases and J lost 14; bases outside the gene matches: 7. The CDR3 protein is CASSSGTGGPTF. CDR3 nucleotide sequence: TGTGCCAGCTCATCCGGGACAGGGGGTCCGACCTTC. Full variable domain (remainder filled in from reference TRBV18 and TRBJ1-2): NAGVMQNPRHLVRRRGQEARLRCSPMKGHSHVYWYRQLPEEGLKFMVYLQKENIIDESGMPKERFSAEFPKEGPSILRIQQVVRGDSAAYFCASSSGTGGPTFGSGTRLTVV.

V is TRBV29-1 and J is TRBJ1-4; D uncertain. Germline CDR1 and CDR2: SQVTM and ANQGSEA. The CDR3 extends over 11 amino acids. The CDR3 nucleotides read TGCCTGGTGGCGGCTAATGAAAAACTGTTTTTT. It encodes CLVAANEKLFF.

The gene calls are TRBV6-1 and TRBJ2-5; D not resolved. The CDR3 has 13 residues. Per the germline V gene, CDR1 is MNHNS and CDR2 is SASEGT. With 3 bases removed from V and 3 bases from J, the gap between germline ends came to 8 bases. CDR3 sequence (DNA): TGTGCCAGCAGTGAGGTTAGGGAAGAGACCCAGTACTTC. It codes for CASSEVREETQYF.

V and J are TRBV7-6 and TRBJ1-4; TRBD1 aligns across 7 bases. V shed 3 bases and J 1 base; nucleotides not matched to a gene: 8. Looked up from germline, CDR1 is SGHVS and CDR2 is FNYEAQ. This CDR3 is 17 amino acids long. The CDR3: CASSLQTGRGTNEKLFF. DNA for the CDR3: TGTGCCAGCAGCTTGCAGACAGGGAGGGGAACTAATGAAAAACTGTTTTTT. Full variable domain (outside the CDR3, taken from reference TRBV7-6 and TRBJ1-4): GAGVSQSPRYKVTKRGQDVALRCDPISGHVSLYWYRQALGQGPEFLTYFNYEAQQDKSGLPNDRFSAERPEGSISTLTIQRTEQRDSAMYRCASSLQTGRGTNEKLFFGSGTQLSVL.

This chain connects TRBV4-2 to TRBJ1-3; 7 nucleotides match TRBD1. CDR1 and CDR2 from the germline V gene are LGHNA and YNFKEQ. V dropped 0 bases and J dropped 0; count of bases not matched to a gene: 8. This CDR3 has 18 residues. CDR3 in amino acids: CASSQDRRTGRSGNTIYF. The CDR3 DNA follows: TGTGCCAGCAGCCAAGATAGAAGGACAGGCCGCTCTGGAAACACCATATATTTT.

This clone came up a few times. The J gene is TRBJ1-4, the V gene TRBV30, with D possibly being TRBD1 (5 bases). V was pared by 3 bases and J by 5 bases, with 7 bases between. The germline CDR1 and CDR2 sequences are GTSNPN and SVGIG (reference sequence). CDR3 length: 12 residues. CDR3 DNA sequence: TGTGCCTGGAGATGGGGGAATGAAAAACTGTTTTTT. This sequence encodes CAWRWGNEKLFF.

The sample holds one count of this clone. The chain employs TRBV5-1 and TRBJ1-4, with 7 bases that match TRBD1. The CDR3 contains 14 residues. Trimming removed 3 bases from V and 11 bases from J; junction bases left unmatched: 10. Germline V gene sequence: CDR1 SGHRS, CDR2 YFSETQ. The CDR3 spells CASSSTAGQAKLFF. The CDR3 nucleotides are TGCGCCAGCAGCTCGACCGCCGGACAGGCCAAACTGTTTTTT. The complete variable domain, with remaining parts taken from reference TRBV5-1 and TRBJ1-4, reads KAGVTQTPRYLIKTRGQQVTLSCSPISGHRSVSWYQQTPGQGLQFLFEYFSETQRNKGNFPGRFSGRQFSNSRSEMNVSTLELGDSALYLCASSSTAGQAKLFFGSGTQLSVL.

The chain links TRBV27 to TRBJ2-3, with 13 positions matching TRBD2. The germline CDR1 and CDR2 sequences are MNHEY and SMNVEV (reference sequence). V gave up 0 bases and J gave up 0 bases; unmatched junction bases: 6. The CDR3 runs to 19 residues. The CDR3 loop reads CASSLSGTSGTTSTDTQYF. For the CDR3, the DNA is TGTGCCAGCAGTTTATCCGGGACTAGCGGGACTACTAGCACAGATACGCAGTATTTT.

The chain joins TRBV28 to TRBJ2-5; the D is unclear. The CDR3 has 15 residues. Germline V lookup: CDR1 MDHEN, CDR2 SYDVKM. The germline V and J ends were trimmed by 2 bases and 0 bases, with 10 bases remaining between them. The CDR3 DNA follows: TGTGCCAGCAGTTTAAACAGTTGGTACCAAGAGACCCAGTACTTC. Translating gives CASSLNSWYQETQYF. The variable domain in full, completed from reference TRBV28 and TRBJ2-5, reads DVKVTQSSRYLVKRTGEKVFLECVQDMDHENMFWYRQDPGLGLRLIYFSYDVKMKEKGDIPEGYSVSREKKERFSLILESASTNQTSMYLCASSLNSWYQETQYFGPGTRLLVL.